This T cell receptor (beta chain) came from a study of blood T cell repertoires in COVID-19. Study context: T cells, B-cell-depleted T cells, or PBMCs supplied cDNA or gDNA.

Authors' methods: Quantification of nucleated cells was approximated via reference gene primer amplification. The protocol was immunoSEQ multiplex PCR, while the TCRdb copy is restricted to in-frame clones and leaves out a portion. V and J calls and clone size come straight from that table; D and trimming were deduced from the DNA. Of about 260,000 clones in the sample, 86% were seen once. Cohort assignment relied on participant-reported clinical history. With 0 bases removed from V and 5 bases from J, the gap between germline ends came to 15 bases. This CDR3 contains 16 residues. Germline CDR1 and CDR2: SGHRS and YFSETQ.

Material: PBMCs or T cells enriched from blood (not recorded which). This clonotype was sampled from a woman aged 50 to 65 who had recovered from COVID-19. This chain connects TRBV5-1 to TRBJ1-5, with D possibly matching TRBD1 (5 bases). The CDR3 sequence: CASSLVGGSGDQPQHF. In DNA form, the CDR3 reads TGCGCCAGCAGCTTGGTGGGGGGGAGTGGGGATCAGCCCCAGCATTTT.